A selection of T cell receptor beta chains follows, all from one sample in a study of T cells in localized non-small cell lung cancer. Sequencing used immunoSEQ multiplex PCR; TCRdb keeps in-frame clones, though not all of them. In the table there are 40,000 to 50,000 clones, more than 85% of which are singletons. Sequencing used peripheral blood, obtained before any cancer treatment. These receptors all come from a woman aged 18-55 years with stage III lung adenocarcinoma. CDR3s include the opening cysteine and the closing phenylalanine or tryptophan. The D gene is left open where the match is weak. Only part of the rows carry a size: once, few, many, or a class if the clone is expanded.

size,J,D,V,CDR3,DNA
NA,TRBJ2-1,TRBD2,TRBV6-6,CASTAGEVNEQFF,TGTGCCAGCACCGCGGGGGAGGTAAATGAGCAGTTCTTC
NA,TRBJ2-7,NA,TRBV7-8,CASSSGPTSYEQYF,TGTGCCAGCAGCTCCGGGCCCACCTCCTACGAGCAGTACTTC
NA,TRBJ1-3,TRBD1,TRBV6-5,CASSFGQGVNTIYF,TGTGCCAGCAGCTTCGGACAGGGGGTCAACACCATATATTTT
few,TRBJ2-3,TRBD2,TRBV5-6,CASSSLAGGLLDTQYF,TGTGCCAGCAGCTCATTAGCGGGGGGGCTGTTAGATACGCAGTATTTT
NA,TRBJ1-2,TRBD1,TRBV2,CASLGDSNYGYTF,TGTGCCAGCTTAGGGGACAGTAACTATGGCTACACCTTC
NA,TRBJ1-1,NA,TRBV6-6,CASPQVLTAFF,TGTGCCAGCCCTCAGGTTCTAACGGCTTTCTTT
NA,TRBJ1-6,NA,TRBV5-1,CASSNTGGGSNSPLHF,TGCGCCAGCAGCAATACCGGGGGAGGGAGCAATTCACCCCTCCACTTT
NA,TRBJ1-2,TRBD1,TRBV19,CASSISGTGNGYTF,TGTGCCAGTAGTATTTCTGGGACAGGAAATGGCTACACCTTC
once,TRBJ2-7,NA,TRBV2,CASSEGRQAYEQYF,TGTGCCAGCAGTGAAGGAAGACAGGCCTACGAGCAGTACTTC
NA,TRBJ2-4,NA,TRBV11-2,CASTPPGDKNIQYF,TGTGCCAGCACCCCCCCCGGGGACAAAAACATTCAGTACTTC
NA,TRBJ2-2,TRBD1,TRBV6-4,CASSDSSGQGVNTGELFF,TGTGCCAGCAGTGACTCCTCGGGACAGGGGGTCAACACCGGGGAGCTGTTTTTT
once,TRBJ1-1,TRBD1,TRBV19,CASSAQGGTEAFF,TGTGCCAGTAGTGCCCAGGGGGGGACTGAAGCTTTCTTT
NA,TRBJ2-1,NA,TRBV5-1,CASSRSDGGYNEQFF,TGCGCCAGCAGCCGGTCGGACGGGGGATACAATGAGCAGTTCTTC
NA,TRBJ1-1,NA,TRBV6-5,CASSYSVGVEAFF,TGTGCCAGCAGTTACTCGGTCGGGGTTGAAGCTTTCTTT
NA,TRBJ2-1,TRBD2,TRBV5-1,CASSLGGGIYNEQFF,TGCGCCAGCAGCTTGGGCGGGGGGATTTACAATGAGCAGTTCTTC
NA,TRBJ2-3,NA,TRBV1,CTSSQDQRLARRSTSTDTQYF,TGCACCAGCAGCCAAGATCAACGACTAGCGCGCCGCTCCACTAGCACAGATACGCAGTATTTT
few,TRBJ2-1,NA,TRBV5-4,CASSSGSNNEQFF,TGTGCCAGCAGCTCGGGATCTAACAATGAGCAGTTCTTC
NA,TRBJ2-2,TRBD1,TRBV19,CASSLRTGIEAGELFF,TGTGCCAGTAGTCTTAGGACAGGGATCGAAGCCGGGGAGCTGTTTTTT
once,TRBJ1-6,NA,TRBV19,CASSNPQGFGSPLHF,TGTGCCAGTAGCAATCCCCAGGGTTTTGGTTCACCCCTCCACTTT
NA,TRBJ2-2,NA,TRBV7-9,CASSLKGRDGGELFF,TGTGCCAGCAGCTTAAAGGGGCGGGATGGCGGGGAGCTGTTTTTT
NA,TRBJ2-3,NA,TRBV15,CATSSRLGGLDTQYF,TGTGCCACCAGCAGCCGATTAGGGGGACTAGATACGCAGTATTTT
NA,TRBJ1-3,NA,TRBV6-1,CASSEQEGSSGNTIYF,TGTGCCAGCAGTGAACAAGAGGGATCCTCTGGAAACACCATATATTTT
NA,TRBJ1-2,NA,TRBV2,CASSEGRTVYGYTF,TGTGCCAGCAGTGAAGGGCGGACGGTCTATGGCTACACCTTC
NA,TRBJ2-7,TRBD2,TRBV5-6,CASSAVGLAGIYEQYF,TGTGCCAGCAGCGCGGTGGGTCTAGCGGGGATATACGAGCAGTACTTC
NA,TRBJ2-2,NA,TRBV6-6,CASSYYRNTGELFF,TGTGCCAGCAGTTACTACAGGAACACCGGGGAGCTGTTTTTT
few,TRBJ1-5,TRBD1,TRBV2,CASTRGTGGNQPQHF,TGTGCCAGCACCAGGGGGACAGGGGGGAATCAGCCCCAGCATTTT
NA,TRBJ2-5,NA,TRBV30,CAWAPLETQYF,TGTGCCTGGGCGCCGTTGGAGACCCAGTACTTC
NA,TRBJ1-4,NA,TRBV16,CASSQTRVPNEKLFF,TGTGCCAGCAGCCAAACAAGGGTGCCTAATGAAAAACTGTTTTTT
NA,TRBJ2-7,NA,TRBV30,CAWSGQYEQYF,TGTGCCTGGAGTGGCCAGTACGAGCAGTACTTC
NA,TRBJ1-5,NA,TRBV27,CASSPMGGGKPQHF,TGTGCCAGCAGTCCCATGGGGGGCGGAAAGCCCCAGCATTTT
NA,TRBJ2-1,NA,TRBV7-9,CASSLRTVVGTYNEQFF,TGTGCCAGCAGCTTAAGAACGGTAGTGGGGACCTACAATGAGCAGTTCTTC
NA,TRBJ2-1,NA,TRBV5-8,CASSSPRRISDRFF,TGTGCCAGCAGCTCCCCTCGGCGAATATCGGACAGGTTCTTC
NA,TRBJ2-3,TRBD2,TRBV7-3,CASRNQRGSTDTQYF,TGTGCCAGCAGGAACCAGCGGGGGAGCACAGATACGCAGTATTTT
once,TRBJ2-3,NA,TRBV20-1,CSAPLGDTQYF,TGCAGTGCGCCGTTAGGGGATACGCAGTATTTT
NA,TRBJ1-3,NA,TRBV19,CASSNGVSGNTIYF,TGTGCCAGTAGTAACGGGGTCTCTGGAAACACCATATATTTT
NA,TRBJ2-5,TRBD1,TRBV9,CASSGLAPGQGQETQYF,TGTGCCAGCAGCGGCCTCGCTCCGGGACAGGGACAAGAGACCCAGTACTTC
NA,TRBJ1-2,TRBD1,TRBV4-2,CASSQDPRQGEGYTF,TGTGCCAGCAGCCAAGATCCCCGCCAGGGGGAAGGCTACACCTTC
NA,TRBJ1-2,NA,TRBV6-5,CASSYLAIGDYGYTF,TGTGCCAGCAGTTACTTAGCCATCGGAGACTATGGCTACACCTTC
once,TRBJ2-3,TRBD2,TRBV10-3,CAILAGGRSTDTQYF,TGTGCCATTCTAGCGGGGGGACGAAGCACAGATACGCAGTATTTT
NA,TRBJ2-7,NA,TRBV12-5,CASRDMTYEQYF,TGTGCTAGTAGGGACATGACCTACGAGCAGTACTTC
NA,TRBJ2-1,TRBD1,TRBV5-4,CASSLGQGPNEQFF,TGTGCCAGCAGCTTGGGACAGGGTCCCAATGAGCAGTTCTTC